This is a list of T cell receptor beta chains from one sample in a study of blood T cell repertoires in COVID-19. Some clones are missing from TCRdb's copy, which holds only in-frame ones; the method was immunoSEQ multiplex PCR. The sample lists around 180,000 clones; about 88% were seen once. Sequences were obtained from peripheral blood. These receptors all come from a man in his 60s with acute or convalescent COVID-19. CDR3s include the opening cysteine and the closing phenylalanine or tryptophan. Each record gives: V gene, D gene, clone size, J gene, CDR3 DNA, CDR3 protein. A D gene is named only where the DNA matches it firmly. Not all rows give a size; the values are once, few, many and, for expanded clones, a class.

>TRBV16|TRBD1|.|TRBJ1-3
TGTGCCAGCAGCCGCCTGGGGACAGCTGGAAACACCATATATTTT
CASSRLGTAGNTIYF
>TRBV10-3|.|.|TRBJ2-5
TGTGCCATCAGTGAGTCTCTCGGACCGGGGAAGGAGACCCAGTACTTC
CAISESLGPGKETQYF
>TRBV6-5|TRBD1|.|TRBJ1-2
TGTGCCAGCAGAGAGGACAGGCCCAACTATGGCTACACCTTC
CASREDRPNYGYTF
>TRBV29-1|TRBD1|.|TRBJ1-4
TGCAGCGTTGGGCGGGACAGGGGAGGTAATGAAAAACTGTTTTTT
CSVGRDRGGNEKLFF
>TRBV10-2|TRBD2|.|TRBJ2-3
TGCGCCAGCGTAGCGGGGGGGCCAGATACGCAGTATTTT
CASVAGGPDTQYF
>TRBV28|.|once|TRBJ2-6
TGTGCCAGCAGTCCTCCCCCGGGGGATGCCTCTGGGGCCAACGTCCTGACTTTC
CASSPPPGDASGANVLTF
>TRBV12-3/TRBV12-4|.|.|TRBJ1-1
TGTGCCAGCGGACAAATGGTTACTGAAGCTTTCTTT
CASGQMVTEAFF
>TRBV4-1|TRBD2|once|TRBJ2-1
TGCGCCAGCAGCCATGGGACTAGCGGGGGGTACAATGAGCAGTTCTTC
CASSHGTSGGYNEQFF
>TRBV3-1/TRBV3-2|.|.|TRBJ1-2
TGTGCCAGCAGCCCCCGAGGCGAAGGCTACACCTTC
CASSPRGEGYTF
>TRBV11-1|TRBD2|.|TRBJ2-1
TGTGCCAGCAGCTTAAATCCCGGGGGGGCCAGGGAGCAGTTCTTC
CASSLNPGGAREQFF